This TCR beta chain is drawn from a study of CD8+ T cells in alopecia areata (dated by TCRdb to the late 2010s). Describing the broader study: Skin from C3H/HeJ donors with spontaneous alopecia (about 6-12 months old) was grafted onto female C3H/HeJ recipients aged roughly 7-11 weeks. High-throughput TCRbeta sequencing was used to examine T cell clonal expansion in alopecia areata in both the C3H/HeJ mouse model and human patients. Human TCRbeta sequencing covered scalp tissue and sorted CD4+ and CD8+ peripheral blood T cells from patchy and totalis/universalis alopecia areata patients and healthy controls. Scalp clonality was compared across normal scalp (n=4), patchy alopecia areata scalp (n=8), and alopecia totalis/universalis scalp (n=8). RNA was obtained with the PAXgene miRNA kit for fixed scalp, the miRNeasy kit for PBMCs, and the RNeasy kit for mouse skin. Amplification of TCRbeta CDR3 regions was done by immunoSEQ multiplex PCR using 35 Vbeta forward primers and 13 Jbeta reverse primers.

The study at large found these results: Unlike mouse skin, where gammadelta T cells dominate, normal human skin contains resident alphabeta T cells that get sequenced too, which complicates analysis of the scalp TCR repertoire. Compared with normal scalp, lesional scalp had higher clonality and more expanded CD8+ clones, particularly in alopecia totalis/universalis, a pattern that suggests antigenic drive. Shared TCR sequences between patients were less evident than in mice, which may be partly attributable to HLA diversity in the patient population.

There are a few counts of this clone. Its antigen is still unknown. As a mouse receptor, it takes its gene names and germline sequences from the mouse. The CDR3 is cut off 4 residues early in the read; its end comes from the germline J gene. Pooled mouse cutaneous lymph node cells were stained for CD4, CD8alpha, NKG2D, NKG2ACE and other markers, then sorted on a BD Influx. From cysteine to phenylalanine, the CDR3 is 14 amino acids long. Sequencing covers 30 bases of the CDR3, shown here with the frame starting at base 1. Via the germline V gene (reference sequence), CDR1 is FNHDT and CDR2 SITEND. To prepare the library, the immunoSEQ multiplex PCR assay was applied. For TCR sequencing, RNA was extracted from every sample and reverse transcribed into cDNA to serve as template. SuperScript III was used to make first-strand cDNA, primed with a 2:1 mix of oligo-dT and random hexamers. A synthetic immune receptor repertoire was used to assess amplification bias, and residual bias was removed computationally. Sequencing of the libraries was done on Illumina HiSeq with 60 bp reads that cover the CDR3, reading from J toward V. The published analysis was carried out like this. Raw reads were preprocessed for error removal, and CDR3 was defined according to IMGT conventions as running from the conserved cysteine to phenylalanine. To get clonality, Shannon entropy was normalized by log2 of the number of productive unique TCRs and the result was subtracted from 1. Whether each scalp clone was CD4 or CD8 was inferred by checking scalp TCRbeta sequences against the CD4 and CD8 repertoires from sorted blood. TCRdb's version of the immuneACCESS table is confined to in-frame rearrangements and falls short of the full clone set. An unresolved V gene accounts for under half of the shortfall where checked; the remainder is of unknown origin. The V and J calls and clone size are taken from that table; D and trimming were inferred from the DNA. The sample features about 300,000 clones, and none is a singleton. Clones ranked in the top ten supply less than 1.5% of the sample.

The sequenced sample was CD4+ T cells sorted from a lymph node. This clonotype was obtained from a C3H/HeJ mouse with alopecia areata. The MHC haplotype found in this strain is H2-k. Recombination connected TRBV19 to TRBJ2-5, with 9 middle bases fitting TRBD2. The CDR3 sequence is CASSRLGAKDTQYF. The DNA read from the CDR3 is TGTGCCAGCAGCCGACTGGGGGCCAAAGAC.